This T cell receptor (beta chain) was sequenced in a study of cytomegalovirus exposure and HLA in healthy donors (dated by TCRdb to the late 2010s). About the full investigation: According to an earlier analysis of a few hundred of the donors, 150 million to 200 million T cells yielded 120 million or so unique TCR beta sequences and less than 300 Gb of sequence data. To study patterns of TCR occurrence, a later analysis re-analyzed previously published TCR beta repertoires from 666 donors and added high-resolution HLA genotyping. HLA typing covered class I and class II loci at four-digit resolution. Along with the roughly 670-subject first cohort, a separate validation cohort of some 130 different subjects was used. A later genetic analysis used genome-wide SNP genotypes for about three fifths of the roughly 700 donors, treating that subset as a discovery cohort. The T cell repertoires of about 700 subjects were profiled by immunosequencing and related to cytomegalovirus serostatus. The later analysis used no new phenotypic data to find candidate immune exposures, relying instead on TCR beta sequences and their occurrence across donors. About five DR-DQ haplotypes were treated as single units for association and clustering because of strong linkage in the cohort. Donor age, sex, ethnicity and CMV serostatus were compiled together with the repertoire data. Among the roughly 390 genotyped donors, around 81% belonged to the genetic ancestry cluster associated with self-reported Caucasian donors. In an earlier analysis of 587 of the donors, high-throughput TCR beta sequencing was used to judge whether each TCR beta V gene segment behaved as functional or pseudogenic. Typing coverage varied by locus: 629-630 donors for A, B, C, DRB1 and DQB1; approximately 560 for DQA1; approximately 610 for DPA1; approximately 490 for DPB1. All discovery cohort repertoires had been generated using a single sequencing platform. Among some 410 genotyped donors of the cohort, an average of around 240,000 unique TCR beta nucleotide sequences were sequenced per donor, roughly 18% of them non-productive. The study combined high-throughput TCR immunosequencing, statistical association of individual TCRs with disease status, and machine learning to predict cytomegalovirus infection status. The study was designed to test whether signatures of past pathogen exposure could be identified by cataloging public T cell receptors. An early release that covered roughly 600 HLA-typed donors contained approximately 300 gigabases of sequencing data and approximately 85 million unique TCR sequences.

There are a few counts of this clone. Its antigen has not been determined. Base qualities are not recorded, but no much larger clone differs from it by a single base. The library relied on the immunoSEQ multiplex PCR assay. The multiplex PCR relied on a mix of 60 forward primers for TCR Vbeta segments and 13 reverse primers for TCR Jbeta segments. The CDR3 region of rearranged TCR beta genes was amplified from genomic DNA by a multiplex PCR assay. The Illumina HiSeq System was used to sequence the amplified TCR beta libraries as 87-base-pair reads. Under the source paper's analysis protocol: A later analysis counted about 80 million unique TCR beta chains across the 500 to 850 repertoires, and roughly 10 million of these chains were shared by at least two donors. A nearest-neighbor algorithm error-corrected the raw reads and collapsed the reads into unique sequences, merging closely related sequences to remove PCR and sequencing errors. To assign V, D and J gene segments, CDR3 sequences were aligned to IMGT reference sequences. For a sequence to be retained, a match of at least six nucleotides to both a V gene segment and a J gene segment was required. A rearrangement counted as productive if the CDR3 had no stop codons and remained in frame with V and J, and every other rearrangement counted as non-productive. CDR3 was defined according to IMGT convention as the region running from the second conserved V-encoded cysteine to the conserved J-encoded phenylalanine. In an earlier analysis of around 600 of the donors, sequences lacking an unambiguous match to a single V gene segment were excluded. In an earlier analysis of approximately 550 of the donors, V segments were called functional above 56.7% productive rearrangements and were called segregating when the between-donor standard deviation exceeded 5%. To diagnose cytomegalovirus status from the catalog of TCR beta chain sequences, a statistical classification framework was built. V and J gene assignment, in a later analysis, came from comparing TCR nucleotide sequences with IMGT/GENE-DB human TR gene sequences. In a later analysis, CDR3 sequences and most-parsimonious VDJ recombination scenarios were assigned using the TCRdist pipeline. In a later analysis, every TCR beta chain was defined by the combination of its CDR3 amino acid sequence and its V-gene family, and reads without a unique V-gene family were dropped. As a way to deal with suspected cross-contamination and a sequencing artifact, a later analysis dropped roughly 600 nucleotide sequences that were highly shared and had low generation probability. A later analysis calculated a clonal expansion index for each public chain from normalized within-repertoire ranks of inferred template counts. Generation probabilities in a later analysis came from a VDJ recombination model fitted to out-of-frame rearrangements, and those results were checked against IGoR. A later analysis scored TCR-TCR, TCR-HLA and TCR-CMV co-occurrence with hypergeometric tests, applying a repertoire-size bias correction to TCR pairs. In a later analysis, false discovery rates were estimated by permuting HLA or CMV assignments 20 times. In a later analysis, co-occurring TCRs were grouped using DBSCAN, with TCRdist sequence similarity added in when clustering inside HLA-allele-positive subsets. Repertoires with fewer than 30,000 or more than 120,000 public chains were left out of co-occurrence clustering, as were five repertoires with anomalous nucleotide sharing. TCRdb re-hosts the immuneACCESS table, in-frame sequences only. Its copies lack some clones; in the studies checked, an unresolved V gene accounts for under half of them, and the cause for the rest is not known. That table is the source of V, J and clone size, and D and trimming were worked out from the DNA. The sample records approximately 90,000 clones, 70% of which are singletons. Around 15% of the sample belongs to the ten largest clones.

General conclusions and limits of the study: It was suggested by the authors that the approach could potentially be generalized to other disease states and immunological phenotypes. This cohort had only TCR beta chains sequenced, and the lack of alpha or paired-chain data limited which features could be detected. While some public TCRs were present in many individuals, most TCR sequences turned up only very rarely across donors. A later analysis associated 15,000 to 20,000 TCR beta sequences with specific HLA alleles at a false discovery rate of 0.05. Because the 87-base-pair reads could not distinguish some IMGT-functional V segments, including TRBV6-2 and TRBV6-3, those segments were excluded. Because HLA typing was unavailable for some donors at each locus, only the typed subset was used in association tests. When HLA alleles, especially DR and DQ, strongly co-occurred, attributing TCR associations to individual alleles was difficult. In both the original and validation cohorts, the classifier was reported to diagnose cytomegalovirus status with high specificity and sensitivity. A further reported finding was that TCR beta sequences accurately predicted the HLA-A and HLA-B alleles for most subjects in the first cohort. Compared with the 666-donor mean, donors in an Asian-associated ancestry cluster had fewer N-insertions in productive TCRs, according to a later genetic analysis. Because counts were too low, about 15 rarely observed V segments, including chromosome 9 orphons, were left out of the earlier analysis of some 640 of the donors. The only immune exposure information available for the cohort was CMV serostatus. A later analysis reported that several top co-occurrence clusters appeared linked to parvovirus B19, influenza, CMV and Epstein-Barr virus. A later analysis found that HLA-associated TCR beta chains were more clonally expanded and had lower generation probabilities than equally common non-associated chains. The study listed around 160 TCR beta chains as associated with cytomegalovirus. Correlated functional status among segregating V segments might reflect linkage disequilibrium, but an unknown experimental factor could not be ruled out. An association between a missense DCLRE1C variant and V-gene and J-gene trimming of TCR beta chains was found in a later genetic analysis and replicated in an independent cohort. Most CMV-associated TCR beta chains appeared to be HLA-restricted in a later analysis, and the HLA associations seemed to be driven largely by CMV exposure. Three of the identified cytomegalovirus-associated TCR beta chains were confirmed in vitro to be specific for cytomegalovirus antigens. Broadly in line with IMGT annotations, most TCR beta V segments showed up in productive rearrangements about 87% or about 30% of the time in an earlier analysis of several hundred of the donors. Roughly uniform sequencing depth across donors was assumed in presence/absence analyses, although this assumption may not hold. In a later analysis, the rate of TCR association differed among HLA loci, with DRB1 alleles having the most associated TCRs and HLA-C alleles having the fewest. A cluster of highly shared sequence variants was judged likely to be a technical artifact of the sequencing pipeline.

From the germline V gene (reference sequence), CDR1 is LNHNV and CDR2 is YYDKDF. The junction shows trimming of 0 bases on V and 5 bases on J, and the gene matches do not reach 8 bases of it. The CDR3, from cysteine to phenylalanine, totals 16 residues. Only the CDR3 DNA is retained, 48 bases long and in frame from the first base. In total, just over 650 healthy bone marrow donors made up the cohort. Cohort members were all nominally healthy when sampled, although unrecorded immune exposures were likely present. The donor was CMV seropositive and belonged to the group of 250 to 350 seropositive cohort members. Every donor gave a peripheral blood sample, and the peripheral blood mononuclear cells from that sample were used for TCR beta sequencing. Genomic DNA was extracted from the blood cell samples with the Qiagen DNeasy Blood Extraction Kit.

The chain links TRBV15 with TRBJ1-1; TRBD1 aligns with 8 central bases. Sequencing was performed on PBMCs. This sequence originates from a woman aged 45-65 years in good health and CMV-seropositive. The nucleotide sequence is TGTGCCACCAGCAGAGATGGGAGACAGGGGAGGACTGAAGCTTTCTTT. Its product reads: CATSRDGRQGRTEAFF.